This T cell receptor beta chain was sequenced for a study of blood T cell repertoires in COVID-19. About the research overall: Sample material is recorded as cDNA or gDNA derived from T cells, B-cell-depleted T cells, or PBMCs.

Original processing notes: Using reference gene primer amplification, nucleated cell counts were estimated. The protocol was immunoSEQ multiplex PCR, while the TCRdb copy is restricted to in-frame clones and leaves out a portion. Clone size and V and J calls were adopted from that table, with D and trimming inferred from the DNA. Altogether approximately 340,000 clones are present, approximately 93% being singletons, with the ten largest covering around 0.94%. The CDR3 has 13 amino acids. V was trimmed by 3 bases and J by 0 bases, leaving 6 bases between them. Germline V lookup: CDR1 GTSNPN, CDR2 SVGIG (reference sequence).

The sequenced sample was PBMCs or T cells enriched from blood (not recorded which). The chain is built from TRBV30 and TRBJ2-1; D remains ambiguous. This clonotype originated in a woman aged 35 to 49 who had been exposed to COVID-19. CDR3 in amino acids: CAWRRSSYNEQFF. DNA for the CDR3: TGTGCCTGGAGGAGGAGCTCCTACAATGAGCAGTTCTTC.